A selection of T cell receptor beta chains follows, all from one sample in a study of cytomegalovirus exposure and HLA in healthy donors. Sequenced by immunoSEQ multiplex PCR; TCRdb stores in-frame clones only, minus some. Of 150,000 to 200,000 clones listed, about three quarters are singletons. The material sequenced was PBMCs. The receptors shown here come from a man in his late teens or twenties in good health and CMV-seropositive. The CDR3 runs from the conserved cysteine through the conserved F or W. Fields, in order: V gene, D gene, clone size, J gene, CDR3 protein, CDR3 DNA. The D gene is left open where the match is weak. A row's size may be missing; if present it is once, few, many or a size class.

v_gene: TRBV7-9; d_gene: .; abundance: .; j_gene: TRBJ1-6; CDR3aa: CASSSSDRYNSPLHF; CDR3nt: TGTGCCAGCAGCTCCTCCGACAGATATAATTCACCCCTCCACTTT
v_gene: TRBV5-6; d_gene: TRBD1; abundance: once; j_gene: TRBJ1-5; CDR3aa: CASSRMTGGLGQPQHF; CDR3nt: TGTGCCAGCAGCAGAATGACAGGGGGTCTAGGTCAGCCCCAGCATTTT
v_gene: TRBV29-1; d_gene: .; abundance: .; j_gene: TRBJ1-1; CDR3aa: CSAGEGGAFF; CDR3nt: TGCAGCGCCGGGGAGGGGGGAGCTTTCTTT
v_gene: TRBV19; d_gene: .; abundance: once; j_gene: TRBJ2-1; CDR3aa: CASSPGGGVNEQFF; CDR3nt: TGTGCCAGTAGTCCAGGAGGGGGCGTCAATGAGCAGTTCTTC
v_gene: TRBV28; d_gene: .; abundance: .; j_gene: TRBJ2-3; CDR3aa: CASSPTNFASTDTQYF; CDR3nt: TGTGCCAGCAGTCCAACGAACTTCGCTAGCACAGATACGCAGTATTTT
v_gene: TRBV13; d_gene: .; abundance: .; j_gene: TRBJ2-3; CDR3aa: CASSSPGKDTQYF; CDR3nt: TGTGCCAGCAGCTCCCCAGGGAAAGATACGCAGTATTTT
v_gene: TRBV30; d_gene: .; abundance: .; j_gene: TRBJ1-1; CDR3aa: CAWKRGNTEAFF; CDR3nt: TGTGCCTGGAAACGGGGGAACACTGAAGCTTTCTTT
v_gene: TRBV2; d_gene: .; abundance: .; j_gene: TRBJ1-1; CDR3aa: CARPNRGRMNTEAFF; CDR3nt: TGTGCCAGGCCAAATCGGGGGAGGATGAACACTGAAGCTTTCTTT
v_gene: TRBV19; d_gene: .; abundance: .; j_gene: TRBJ1-2; CDR3aa: CASSIGFRAGYTF; CDR3nt: TGTGCCAGTAGTATAGGTTTCAGGGCTGGCTACACCTTC
v_gene: TRBV29-1; d_gene: .; abundance: few; j_gene: TRBJ1-1; CDR3aa: CSVGLRRLGGSEAFF; CDR3nt: TGCAGCGTTGGTCTTCGGCGACTCGGTGGGTCTGAAGCTTTCTTT
v_gene: TRBV7-9; d_gene: .; abundance: few; j_gene: TRBJ2-4; CDR3aa: CASSLVTYYLAKNIQYF; CDR3nt: TGTGCCAGCAGCTTAGTTACATATTATCTAGCCAAAAACATTCAGTACTTC
v_gene: TRBV19; d_gene: TRBD1; abundance: .; j_gene: TRBJ1-1; CDR3aa: CASGTGGLNTEAFF; CDR3nt: TGTGCCAGCGGGACAGGGGGCCTGAACACTGAAGCTTTCTTT
v_gene: TRBV11-2; d_gene: .; abundance: .; j_gene: TRBJ2-5; CDR3aa: CASRRTENQETQYF; CDR3nt: TGTGCCAGCAGACGGACAGAGAACCAAGAGACCCAGTACTTC
v_gene: TRBV5-4; d_gene: .; abundance: .; j_gene: TRBJ2-3; CDR3aa: CASSIGQRPSTDTQYF; CDR3nt: TGTGCCAGCAGCATAGGACAGCGACCTAGCACAGATACGCAGTATTTT
v_gene: TRBV11-2; d_gene: .; abundance: .; j_gene: TRBJ2-5; CDR3aa: CASSFPGLRETQYF; CDR3nt: TGTGCCAGCAGCTTCCCAGGGTTGCGGGAGACCCAGTACTTC
v_gene: TRBV13; d_gene: TRBD1; abundance: .; j_gene: TRBJ1-2; CDR3aa: CASSLGQGAKRGYTF; CDR3nt: TGTGCCAGCAGCTTAGGACAGGGGGCGAAAAGAGGCTACACCTTC
v_gene: TRBV6-5; d_gene: .; abundance: .; j_gene: TRBJ1-6; CDR3aa: CASSYINSPLHF; CDR3nt: TGTGCCAGCAGTTACATAAATTCACCCCTCCACTTT
v_gene: TRBV28; d_gene: TRBD1; abundance: .; j_gene: TRBJ1-2; CDR3aa: CASSYPTQGNYGYTF; CDR3nt: TGTGCCAGCAGTTACCCAACACAGGGGAACTATGGCTACACCTTC
v_gene: TRBV6-4; d_gene: .; abundance: .; j_gene: TRBJ1-1; CDR3aa: CASSREGGTEAFF; CDR3nt: TGTGCCAGCAGTCGAGAAGGCGGGACTGAAGCTTTCTTT
v_gene: TRBV4-2; d_gene: TRBD2; abundance: .; j_gene: TRBJ2-2; CDR3aa: CASSQETSGNTGELFF; CDR3nt: TGTGCCAGCAGCCAGGAGACTAGCGGGAACACCGGGGAGCTGTTTTTT
v_gene: TRBV7-9; d_gene: .; abundance: few; j_gene: TRBJ2-3; CDR3aa: CASSLGGRGSDTQYF; CDR3nt: TGTGCCAGCAGCTTAGGTGGCAGGGGATCAGATACGCAGTATTTT
v_gene: TRBV2; d_gene: TRBD2; abundance: .; j_gene: TRBJ2-1; CDR3aa: CASNPLAGSPSEQFF; CDR3nt: TGTGCCAGCAACCCCCTAGCGGGGTCCCCAAGTGAGCAGTTCTTC
v_gene: TRBV11-2; d_gene: TRBD2; abundance: .; j_gene: TRBJ2-5; CDR3aa: CASSLTTRTREEETQYF; CDR3nt: TGTGCCAGCAGCTTAACTACTCGGACTAGGGAGGAAGAGACCCAGTACTTC
v_gene: TRBV28; d_gene: .; abundance: .; j_gene: TRBJ1-2; CDR3aa: CASSSPGQTYGYTF; CDR3nt: TGTGCCAGCAGTTCACCGGGACAAACCTATGGCTACACCTTC
v_gene: TRBV5-1; d_gene: .; abundance: few; j_gene: TRBJ1-1; CDR3aa: CASSLARAGANTEAFF; CDR3nt: TGCGCCAGCAGCTTGGCCCGAGCGGGGGCGAACACTGAAGCTTTCTTT
v_gene: TRBV7-6; d_gene: .; abundance: .; j_gene: TRBJ1-1; CDR3aa: CASSLVGRDTEAFF; CDR3nt: TGTGCCAGCAGCTTAGTGGGCAGGGACACTGAAGCTTTCTTT
v_gene: TRBV19; d_gene: TRBD2; abundance: .; j_gene: TRBJ2-3; CDR3aa: CASSVGLAGETDTQYF; CDR3nt: TGTGCCAGTAGTGTCGGACTAGCGGGAGAAACAGATACGCAGTATTTT
v_gene: TRBV30; d_gene: .; abundance: few; j_gene: TRBJ1-1; CDR3aa: CAWSAERGEAFF; CDR3nt: TGTGCCTGGAGTGCTGAGCGGGGTGAAGCTTTCTTT
v_gene: TRBV7-9; d_gene: .; abundance: .; j_gene: TRBJ2-1; CDR3aa: CASSSHPDSSYNEQFF; CDR3nt: TGTGCCAGCAGCTCGCATCCGGACAGCTCCTACAATGAGCAGTTCTTC
v_gene: TRBV4-1; d_gene: .; abundance: .; j_gene: TRBJ1-5; CDR3aa: CASSQDSISNQPQHF; CDR3nt: TGCGCCAGCAGCCAAGATAGCATTAGCAATCAGCCCCAGCATTTT
v_gene: TRBV28; d_gene: .; abundance: .; j_gene: TRBJ1-5; CDR3aa: CASSPPAGHNQPQHF; CDR3nt: TGTGCCAGCAGTCCCCCGGCAGGGCACAATCAGCCCCAGCATTTT
v_gene: TRBV30; d_gene: TRBD1; abundance: .; j_gene: TRBJ2-2; CDR3aa: CAWSGGTATKPTGELFF; CDR3nt: TGTGCCTGGAGTGGTGGGACAGCTACTAAGCCCACCGGGGAGCTGTTTTTT
v_gene: TRBV4-1; d_gene: .; abundance: once; j_gene: TRBJ1-1; CDR3aa: CASSLTSGAIVNTEAFF; CDR3nt: TGCGCCAGCAGCCTCACCTCAGGGGCCATTGTGAACACTGAAGCTTTCTTT
v_gene: TRBV19; d_gene: .; abundance: .; j_gene: TRBJ2-3; CDR3aa: CASSIFRGAGGTDTQYF; CDR3nt: TGTGCCAGTAGTATCTTTAGGGGGGCGGGAGGCACAGATACGCAGTATTTT
v_gene: TRBV6-6; d_gene: TRBD1; abundance: .; j_gene: TRBJ1-1; CDR3aa: CASRQTGVATEAFF; CDR3nt: TGTGCCAGCAGGCAGACAGGGGTTGCCACTGAAGCTTTCTTT
v_gene: TRBV11-3; d_gene: .; abundance: few; j_gene: TRBJ2-2; CDR3aa: CASSPGAVSGELFF; CDR3nt: TGTGCCAGCAGCCCGGGAGCGGTCTCCGGGGAGCTGTTTTTT
v_gene: TRBV4-1; d_gene: TRBD2; abundance: .; j_gene: TRBJ2-1; CDR3aa: CASSSLAGGPGNEQFF; CDR3nt: TGCGCCAGCAGCTCTTTAGCGGGGGGGCCGGGGAATGAGCAGTTCTTC
v_gene: TRBV4-1; d_gene: .; abundance: .; j_gene: TRBJ1-5; CDR3aa: CASSQEREQPQHF; CDR3nt: TGCGCCAGCAGCCAAGAACGGGAGCAGCCCCAGCATTTT
v_gene: TRBV30; d_gene: .; abundance: once; j_gene: TRBJ2-2; CDR3aa: CAWRGGGAGGELFF; CDR3nt: TGTGCCTGGAGAGGAGGGGGCGCCGGCGGGGAGCTGTTTTTT
v_gene: TRBV15; d_gene: .; abundance: .; j_gene: TRBJ1-1; CDR3aa: CATSRRAWTEAFF; CDR3nt: TGTGCCACCAGCAGGAGAGCGTGGACTGAAGCTTTCTTT
v_gene: TRBV10-3; d_gene: .; abundance: few; j_gene: TRBJ2-1; CDR3aa: CAISEGHEQFF; CDR3nt: TGTGCCATCAGTGAGGGGCATGAGCAGTTCTTC
v_gene: TRBV9; d_gene: .; abundance: .; j_gene: TRBJ1-2; CDR3aa: CASSVGQGGSRGYTF; CDR3nt: TGTGCCAGCAGCGTAGGGCAGGGAGGGAGTCGCGGCTACACCTTC
v_gene: TRBV28; d_gene: TRBD2; abundance: .; j_gene: TRBJ2-5; CDR3aa: CASSIRLAEETQYF; CDR3nt: TGTGCCAGCAGTATCCGTCTAGCGGAAGAGACCCAGTACTTC
v_gene: TRBV30; d_gene: TRBD2; abundance: once; j_gene: TRBJ2-1; CDR3aa: CAWRGGGSYNEQFF; CDR3nt: TGTGCCTGGAGGGGGGGAGGGTCCTACAATGAGCAGTTCTTC
v_gene: TRBV28; d_gene: TRBD1; abundance: .; j_gene: TRBJ2-1; CDR3aa: CASSSDPGQGFGNEQFF; CDR3nt: TGTGCCAGCAGTTCTGACCCGGGACAGGGGTTCGGGAATGAGCAGTTCTTC
v_gene: TRBV7-6; d_gene: .; abundance: few; j_gene: TRBJ2-2; CDR3aa: CASSPFRANTGELFF; CDR3nt: TGTGCCAGCAGCCCTTTCAGGGCCAACACCGGGGAGCTGTTTTTT
v_gene: TRBV5-1; d_gene: TRBD1; abundance: few; j_gene: TRBJ1-1; CDR3aa: CASSATTGGHTEAFF; CDR3nt: TGCGCCAGCAGCGCGACGACAGGGGGGCACACTGAAGCTTTCTTT
v_gene: TRBV5-5; d_gene: TRBD1; abundance: .; j_gene: TRBJ1-3; CDR3aa: CASSEYRQGPSGNTIYF; CDR3nt: TGTGCCAGCAGCGAATACCGACAGGGACCCTCTGGAAACACCATATATTTT
v_gene: TRBV14; d_gene: TRBD1; abundance: .; j_gene: TRBJ2-1; CDR3aa: CASSRDRSYNEQFF; CDR3nt: TGTGCCAGCAGCCGGGACAGATCATACAATGAGCAGTTCTTC
v_gene: TRBV9; d_gene: .; abundance: .; j_gene: TRBJ1-5; CDR3aa: CASSRGGDNQPQHF; CDR3nt: TGTGCCAGCAGCCGCGGCGGGGACAATCAGCCCCAGCATTTT
v_gene: TRBV4-1; d_gene: .; abundance: .; j_gene: TRBJ1-4; CDR3aa: CASSYIIPGATNEKLFF; CDR3nt: TGCGCCAGCAGCTACATCATCCCAGGGGCAACTAATGAAAAACTGTTTTTT
v_gene: TRBV11-3; d_gene: TRBD2; abundance: .; j_gene: TRBJ2-3; CDR3aa: CASSLGTSGGVLYGTDTQYF; CDR3nt: TGTGCCAGCAGCCTCGGGACTAGCGGGGGGGTCCTTTATGGCACAGATACGCAGTATTTT
v_gene: TRBV2; d_gene: TRBD1; abundance: .; j_gene: TRBJ1-1; CDR3aa: CASSQTGEAFF; CDR3nt: TGTGCCAGCAGTCAGACAGGGGAAGCTTTCTTT